This T cell receptor (beta chain) was recovered during a study of tumor-infiltrating lymphocytes in localized non-small cell lung cancer (dated by TCRdb to about 2021). Background on the whole study: The cohort covered several histologies, both smokers and never-smokers, and patients whose samples were collected after neoadjuvant chemotherapy. For 50 to 60 patients, immunoSEQ T-cell fraction was compared between paired tumor and uninvolved lung. Each patient contributed resected tumor tissue and uninvolved lung tissue from the same patient, described as non-adjacent to the tumor. TCR sequencing was one of several integrated assays, alongside flow cytometry, multiplex immunofluorescence, RNA-seq, exome sequencing and proteomics, applied to the same patients. In total, the ICON cohort was made up of approximately 140 surgical patients who had localized non-small cell lung cancer and whose tumors were resected.

TCR sequencing with the immunoSEQ assay provided the T-cell fraction in tumor and uninvolved lung tissue. The authors processed their data as follows. In the survival analysis, patients were divided into a high T-cell fraction group (upper tertile) and a low T-cell fraction group (lower two tertiles), and the two groups were compared using a log-rank test. A signed-rank test was used to check for differences in T-cell fraction between paired tumor and uninvolved lung. In TCRdb, the immuneACCESS table is reduced to in-frame sequences with V and J assigned. These tables do not hold every clone; where another copy was compared, an unresolved V gene accounts for under half, and the others remain unexplained. V, J and clone size derive from that table, while D and trimming were established from the DNA sequence. This sample comprises over 1,500 clones, 30% to 40% of them detected only once. The top ten clonotypes cover 13% to 15% of the sample.

Here V drops 4 bases and J drops 6 bases, and the junction holds 7 bases not matched to any gene. CDR1 MNHNS and CDR2 SASEGT are derived from the germline V gene. Reading from cysteine to phenylalanine, the CDR3 counts 15 amino acids. Only the CDR3 part of the read is kept: 45 bases, read in frame from the first base. Study-level results and caveats: Because assay coverage varied across patients depending on available tissue quantity, TCR sequencing was performed for only a subset of the cohort. Because different pieces of the same tissue were used for different assays, technical variation could not be separated from intratumor heterogeneity. No difference in TCR-derived T-cell fraction was observed between the flow cytometry-defined immunotypes IM1 (good prognosis) and IM2 (poor prognosis). Consistent with immunofluorescence CD3 counts, TCRbeta sequencing supported greater T cell infiltration in tumors than in uninvolved lung tissue.

Patient enrollment in ICON started in early 2016, and the final patient was enrolled in the second half of 2018. A subcohort of some 80 patients provided fresh tumor and matched uninvolved tissue for in-depth immune analyses, with TCR sequencing among those analyses. No cell sorting was done, and TCR sequencing was instead run on DNA isolated from bulk tissue. Note on this clone: The clone's antigen remains unknown. Per-base quality was not reported, and no clone a single base away is much larger than it.

The origin of this receptor is a human donor with non-small cell lung cancer. Material for sequencing was uninvolved lung tissue not adjacent to the tumor. The chain uses TRBV6-1 and TRBJ2-2, and 8 junction bases match TRBD1. The CDR3 has the sequence CASSGIQGGAGELFF. The DNA sequence follows: TGTGCCAGCAGTGGTATACAGGGGGGTGCCGGGGAGCTGTTTTTT.